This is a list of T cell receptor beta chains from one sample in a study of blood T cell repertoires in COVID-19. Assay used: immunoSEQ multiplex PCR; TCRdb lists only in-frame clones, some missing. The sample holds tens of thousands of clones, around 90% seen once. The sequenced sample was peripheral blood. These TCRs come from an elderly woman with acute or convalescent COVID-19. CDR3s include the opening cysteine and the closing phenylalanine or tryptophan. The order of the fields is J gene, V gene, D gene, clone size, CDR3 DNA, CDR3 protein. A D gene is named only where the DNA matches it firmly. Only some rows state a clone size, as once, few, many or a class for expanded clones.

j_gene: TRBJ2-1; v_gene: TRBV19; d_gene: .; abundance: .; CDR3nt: TGTGCCAGCGCTAACAGGGATGGGTCCTACAATGAGCAGTTCTTC; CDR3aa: CASANRDGSYNEQFF
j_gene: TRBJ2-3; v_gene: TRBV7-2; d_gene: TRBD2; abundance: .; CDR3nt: TGTGCCAGCAGCCTGGGGACTAGCGGGGGGACAGATACGCAGTATTTT; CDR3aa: CASSLGTSGGTDTQYF
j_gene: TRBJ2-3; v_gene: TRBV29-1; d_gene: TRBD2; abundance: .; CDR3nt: TGCAGCGCCCTAGAGGCGGGGGCAGATACGCAGTATTTT; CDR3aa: CSALEAGADTQYF
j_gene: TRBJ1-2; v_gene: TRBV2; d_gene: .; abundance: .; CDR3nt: TGTGCCAGCAGTGGAAACAGGGAGCGCTACACCTTC; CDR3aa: CASSGNRERYTF
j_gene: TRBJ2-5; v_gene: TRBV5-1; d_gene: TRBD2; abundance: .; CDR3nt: TGCGCCAGCAGCCAGCCTCGGACTAGCGGGGGGACCAGGGAGACCCAGTACTTC; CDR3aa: CASSQPRTSGGTRETQYF
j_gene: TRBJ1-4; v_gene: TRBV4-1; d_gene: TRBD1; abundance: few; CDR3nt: TGCGCCAGCAGCCAAGATGGAAGGGGGCCTAATGAAAAACTGTTTTTT; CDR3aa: CASSQDGRGPNEKLFF
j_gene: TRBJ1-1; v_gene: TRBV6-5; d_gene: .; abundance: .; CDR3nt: TGTGCCAGCAGGGGCGGGGCAAGTGAAGCTTTCTTT; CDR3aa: CASRGGASEAFF
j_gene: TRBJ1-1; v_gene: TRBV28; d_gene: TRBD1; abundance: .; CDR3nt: TGTGCCAGCAGGGGGGGACAGGGGTATACTGAAGCTTTCTTT; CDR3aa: CASRGGQGYTEAFF
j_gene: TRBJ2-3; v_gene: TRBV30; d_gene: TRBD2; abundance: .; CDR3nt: TGTGCCTGGAGTGGAAATTACCAGCGGGGGGCTGGAGATACGCAGTATTTT; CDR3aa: CAWSGNYQRGAGDTQYF
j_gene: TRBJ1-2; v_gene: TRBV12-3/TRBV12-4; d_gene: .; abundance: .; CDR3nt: TGTGCCAGCAGTTTAGGCCAGGGATATGGCTACACCTTC; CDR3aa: CASSLGQGYGYTF
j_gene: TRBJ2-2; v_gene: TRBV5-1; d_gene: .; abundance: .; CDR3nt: TGCGCCAGCAGCTTGGAGGGACACCGGAACACCGGGGAGCTGTTTTTT; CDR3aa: CASSLEGHRNTGELFF
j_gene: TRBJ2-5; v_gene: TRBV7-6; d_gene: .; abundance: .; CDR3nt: TGTGCCAGCAGCCTCTGGGGGCAGGGGCAAGAGACCCAGTACTTC; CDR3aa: CASSLWGQGQETQYF
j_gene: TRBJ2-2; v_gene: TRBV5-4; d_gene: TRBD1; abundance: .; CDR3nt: TGTGCCAGCAGCCCTGGGACAGGGGGCAGGATCTCCGGGGAGCTGTTTTTT; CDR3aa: CASSPGTGGRISGELFF
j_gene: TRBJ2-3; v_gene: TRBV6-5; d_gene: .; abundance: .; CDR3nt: TGTGCCAGCAGTACGGAGGATACGCAGTATTTT; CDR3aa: CASSTEDTQYF
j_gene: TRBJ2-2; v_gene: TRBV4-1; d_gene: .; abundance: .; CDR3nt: TGCGCCAGCAGCCAAGAGGAGGGATTGAGGCTGTTTTTT; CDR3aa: CASSQEEGLRLFF
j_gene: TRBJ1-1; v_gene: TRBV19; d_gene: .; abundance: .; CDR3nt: TGTGCCAGTAGTAGGACGACAGTAGGCACTGAAGCTTTCTTT; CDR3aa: CASSRTTVGTEAFF
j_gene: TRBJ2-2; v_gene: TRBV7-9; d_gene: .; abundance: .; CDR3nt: TGTGCCAGCACCCAGGGAACCGGGTACGCCGGGGAGCTGTTTTTT; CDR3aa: CASTQGTGYAGELFF
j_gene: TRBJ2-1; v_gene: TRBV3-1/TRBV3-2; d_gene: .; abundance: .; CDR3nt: TGTGCCAGCAGCCGTAGGGGGATTAGCAATGAGCAGTTCTTC; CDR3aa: CASSRRGISNEQFF
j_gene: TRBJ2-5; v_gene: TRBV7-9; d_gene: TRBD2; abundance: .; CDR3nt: TGTGCCAGCAGCCCAGACGGGGGACTAAAAGAGACCCAGTACTTC; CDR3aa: CASSPDGGLKETQYF
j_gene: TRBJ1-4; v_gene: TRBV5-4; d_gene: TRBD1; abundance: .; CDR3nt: TGTGCCAGCAGCTCGTTTCGGGACAGAGGGGAAAAACTGTTTTTT; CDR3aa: CASSSFRDRGEKLFF
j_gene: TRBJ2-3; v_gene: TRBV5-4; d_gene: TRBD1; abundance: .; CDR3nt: TGTGCCAGCAGCCCACCCAGGGGGCCTGGCACAGATACGCAGTATTTT; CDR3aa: CASSPPRGPGTDTQYF
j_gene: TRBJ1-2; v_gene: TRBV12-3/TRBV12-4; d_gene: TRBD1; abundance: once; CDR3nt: TGTGCCAGCAGTAAGACAGGGTTTGGAGGCTACACCTTC; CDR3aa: CASSKTGFGGYTF
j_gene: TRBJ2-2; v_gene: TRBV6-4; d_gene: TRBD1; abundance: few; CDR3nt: TGTGCCAGCAGTGCCCGGGACAGGGGCACCGGGGAGCTGTTTTTT; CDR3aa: CASSARDRGTGELFF
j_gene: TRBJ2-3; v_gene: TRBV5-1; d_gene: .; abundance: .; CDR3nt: TGCGCCAGCAGCACGGCGGGACTGGGGAACACAGATACGCAGTATTTT; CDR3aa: CASSTAGLGNTDTQYF
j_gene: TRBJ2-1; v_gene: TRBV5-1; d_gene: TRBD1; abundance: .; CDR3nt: TGCGCCAGCAGCCTCGGGACAGGGAGGACTGCTGAGCAGTTCTTC; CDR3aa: CASSLGTGRTAEQFF
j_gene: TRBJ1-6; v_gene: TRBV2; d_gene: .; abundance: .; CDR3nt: TGTGCCAGCAGCGGAGACAGTGCGGATTCACCCCTCCACTTT; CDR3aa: CASSGDSADSPLHF
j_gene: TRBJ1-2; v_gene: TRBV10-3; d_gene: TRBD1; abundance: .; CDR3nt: TGTGCCATCAGTGAGTCGTTGGGGCCGGGACAGGGCGGCTATGGCTACACCTTC; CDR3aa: CAISESLGPGQGGYGYTF
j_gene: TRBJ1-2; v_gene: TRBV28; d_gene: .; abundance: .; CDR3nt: TGTGCCAGCAGTTTATCAGGGGCCGACTATGGCTACACCTTC; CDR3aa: CASSLSGADYGYTF
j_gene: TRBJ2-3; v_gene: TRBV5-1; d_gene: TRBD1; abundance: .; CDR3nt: TGCGCCAGCAGCTTGGGGGACAGGTCAGATACGCAGTATTTT; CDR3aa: CASSLGDRSDTQYF
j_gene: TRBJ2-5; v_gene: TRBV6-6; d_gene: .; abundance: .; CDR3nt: TGTGCCAGCAGTTCTCAGGGTCTGGAGACCCAGTACTTC; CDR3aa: CASSSQGLETQYF
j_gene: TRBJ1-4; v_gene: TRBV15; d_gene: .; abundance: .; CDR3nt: TGTGCCACCGGTAGCGGGGGCCGGGGTGAAAAACTGTTTTTT; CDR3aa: CATGSGGRGEKLFF
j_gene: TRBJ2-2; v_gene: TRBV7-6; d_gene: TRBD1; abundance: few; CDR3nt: TGTGCCAGCACCCTAGACAGGGCCAGGGGCACCGGGGAGCTGTTTTTT; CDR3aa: CASTLDRARGTGELFF
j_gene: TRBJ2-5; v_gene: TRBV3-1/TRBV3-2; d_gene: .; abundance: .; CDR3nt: TGTGCCAGCAGCCAAGATCCTGGCAGTTGGGAGACCCAGTACTTC; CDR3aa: CASSQDPGSWETQYF
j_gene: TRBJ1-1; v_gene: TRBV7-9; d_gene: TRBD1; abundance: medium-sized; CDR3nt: TGTGCCAGCAGCCCGACGACAGGGCTCACTGAAGCTTTCTTT; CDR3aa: CASSPTTGLTEAFF
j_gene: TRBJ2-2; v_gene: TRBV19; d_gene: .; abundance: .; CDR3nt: TGTGCCAGTAGTAGCGGAGAGAACACCGGGGAGCTGTTTTTT; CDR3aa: CASSSGENTGELFF
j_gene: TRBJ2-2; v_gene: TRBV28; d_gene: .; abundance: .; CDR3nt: TGTGCCAGCCGGGTCTACACCGGGGAGCTGTTTTTT; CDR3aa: CASRVYTGELFF
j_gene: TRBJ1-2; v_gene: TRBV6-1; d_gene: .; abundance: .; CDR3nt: TGTGCCAGCAGTGACGGGGAGCGGGGCAGCCCCGGGGGCTACACCTTC; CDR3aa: CASSDGERGSPGGYTF
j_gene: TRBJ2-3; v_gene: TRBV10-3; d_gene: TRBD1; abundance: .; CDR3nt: TGTGCCATCTCCGGGACAGGGAAAAGCGGAGATACGCAGTATTTT; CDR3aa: CAISGTGKSGDTQYF
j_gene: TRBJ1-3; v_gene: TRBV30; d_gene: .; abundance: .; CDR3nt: TGTGCCTGGAGTGTACGTAGGGGCCTCAGCTCTGGAAACACCATATATTTT; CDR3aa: CAWSVRRGLSSGNTIYF
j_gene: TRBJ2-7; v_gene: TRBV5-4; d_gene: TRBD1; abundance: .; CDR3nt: TGTGCCAGCAGCCCATACGGGACAGGGTATAGCGAGCAGTACTTC; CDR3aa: CASSPYGTGYSEQYF
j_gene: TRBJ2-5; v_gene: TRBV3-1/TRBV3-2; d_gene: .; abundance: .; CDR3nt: TGTGCCAGCAGCCCCTCGAGGATGCAAGAGACCCAGTACTTC; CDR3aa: CASSPSRMQETQYF
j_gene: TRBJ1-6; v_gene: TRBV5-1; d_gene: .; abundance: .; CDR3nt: TGCGCCAGCAGCTTGGACACAGTTGATTCACCCCTCCACTTT; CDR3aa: CASSLDTVDSPLHF
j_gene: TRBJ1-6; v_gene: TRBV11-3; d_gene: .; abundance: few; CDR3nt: TGTGCCAGCAGCCCGGGGGTCAGTTCACCCCTCCACTTT; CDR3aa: CASSPGVSSPLHF
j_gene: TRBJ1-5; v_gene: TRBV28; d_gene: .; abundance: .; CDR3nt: TGTGCCAGCAGTCCCAGACAGTTCTCCCAGCATTTT; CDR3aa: CASSPRQFSQHF
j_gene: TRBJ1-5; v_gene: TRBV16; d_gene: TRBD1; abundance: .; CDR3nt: TGTGCCAGCAGCCAGAGACAGGGCGGCAATCAGCCCCAGCATTTT; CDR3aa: CASSQRQGGNQPQHF
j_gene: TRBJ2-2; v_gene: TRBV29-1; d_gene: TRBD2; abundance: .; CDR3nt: TGCAGCGTTGCCCGGGCCAGCGGGGGGGCCTTGTACACCGGGGAGCTGTTTTTT; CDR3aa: CSVARASGGALYTGELFF
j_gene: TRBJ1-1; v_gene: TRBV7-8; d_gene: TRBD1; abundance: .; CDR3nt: TGTGCCAGCAGCTCTACACAGGGGATGGGGGAAGGCACTGAAGCTTTCTTT; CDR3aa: CASSSTQGMGEGTEAFF
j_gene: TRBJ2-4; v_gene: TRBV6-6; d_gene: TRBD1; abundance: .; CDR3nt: TGTGCCAGCAGTTACCTGGACAGGTCTGGGGACATTCAGTACTTC; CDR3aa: CASSYLDRSGDIQYF
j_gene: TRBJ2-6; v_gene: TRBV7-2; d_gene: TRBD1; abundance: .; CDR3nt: TGTGCCAGCAGCACCCCAGGGGGCTCTGGGGCCAACGTCCTGACTTTC; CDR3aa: CASSTPGGSGANVLTF
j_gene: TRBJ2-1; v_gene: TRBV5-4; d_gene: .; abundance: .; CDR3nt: TGTGCCAGCAGCTTGGGAACCGGGGATTACAATGAGCAGTTCTTC; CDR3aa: CASSLGTGDYNEQFF
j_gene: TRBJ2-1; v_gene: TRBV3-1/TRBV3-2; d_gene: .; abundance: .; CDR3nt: TGTGCCAGCAGCCAAGATCAGTGGCCTCACCAGTTCTTC; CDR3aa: CASSQDQWPHQFF
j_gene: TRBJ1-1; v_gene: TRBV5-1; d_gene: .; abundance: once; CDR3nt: TGCGCCAGCAGCGATATAACGAACCGGGGGAACACTGAAGCTTTCTTT; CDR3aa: CASSDITNRGNTEAFF
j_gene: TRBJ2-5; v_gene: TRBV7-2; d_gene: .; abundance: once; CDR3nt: TGTGCCAGCAGGTTGACCGGTCAGGGGACCCAGTACTTC; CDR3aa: CASRLTGQGTQYF
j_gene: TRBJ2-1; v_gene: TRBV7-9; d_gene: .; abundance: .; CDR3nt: TGTGCCAGCAGCTTAGCTGGCGGAAATGAGCAGTTCTTC; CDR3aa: CASSLAGGNEQFF
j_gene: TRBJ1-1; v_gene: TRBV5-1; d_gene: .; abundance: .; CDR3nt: TGCGCCAGCAGCTTGGCAGGGGTGAACGTCATGAACACTGAAGCTTTCTTT; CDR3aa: CASSLAGVNVMNTEAFF
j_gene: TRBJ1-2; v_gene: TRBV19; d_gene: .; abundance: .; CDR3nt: TGTGCCAGTAGTATAGTGGGAGGGCAAAGAGGAGGCTACACCTTC; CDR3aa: CASSIVGGQRGGYTF
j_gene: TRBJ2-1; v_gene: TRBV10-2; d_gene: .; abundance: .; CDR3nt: TGCGCCAGCAGTGAGGTCCCGCGGACAGAGCAGTTCTTC; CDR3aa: CASSEVPRTEQFF
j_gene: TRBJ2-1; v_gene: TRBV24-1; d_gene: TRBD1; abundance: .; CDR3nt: TGTGCCACCAGTGATCCCGGGACAGGGGGATATGAGCAGTTCTTC; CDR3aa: CATSDPGTGGYEQFF
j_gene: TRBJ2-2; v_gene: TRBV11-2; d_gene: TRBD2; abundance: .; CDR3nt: TGTGCCAGCAGCTTTAATAGCGGGGGAGCAACCGGGGAGCTGTTTTTT; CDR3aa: CASSFNSGGATGELFF